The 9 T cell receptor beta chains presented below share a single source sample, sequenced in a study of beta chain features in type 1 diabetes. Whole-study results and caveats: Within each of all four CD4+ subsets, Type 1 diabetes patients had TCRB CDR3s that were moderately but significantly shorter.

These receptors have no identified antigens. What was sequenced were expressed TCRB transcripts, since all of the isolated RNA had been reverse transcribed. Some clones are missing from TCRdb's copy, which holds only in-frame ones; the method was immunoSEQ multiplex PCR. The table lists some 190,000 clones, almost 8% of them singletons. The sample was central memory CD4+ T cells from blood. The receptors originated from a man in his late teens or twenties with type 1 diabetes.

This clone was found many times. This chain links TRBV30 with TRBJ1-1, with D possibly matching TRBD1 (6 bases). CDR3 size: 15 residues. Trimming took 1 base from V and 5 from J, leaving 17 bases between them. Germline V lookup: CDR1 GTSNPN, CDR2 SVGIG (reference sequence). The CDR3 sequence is CAWSGTTGVGTEAFF. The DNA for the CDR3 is TGTGCCTGGAGTGGGACGACAGGTGTTGGGACTGAAGCTTTCTTT. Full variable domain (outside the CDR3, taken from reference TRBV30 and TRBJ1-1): SQTIHQWPATLVQPVGSPLSLECTVEGTSNPNLYWYRQAAGRGLQLLFYSVGIGQISSEVPQNLSASRPQDRQFILSSKKLLLSDSGFYLCAWSGTTGVGTEAFFGQGTRLTVV.

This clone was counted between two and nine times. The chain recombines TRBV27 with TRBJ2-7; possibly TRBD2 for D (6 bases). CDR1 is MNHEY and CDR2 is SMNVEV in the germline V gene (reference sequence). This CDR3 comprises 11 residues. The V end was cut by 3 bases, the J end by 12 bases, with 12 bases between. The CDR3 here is CASSFRGRWYF. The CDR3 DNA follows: TGTGCCAGCAGTTTTCGGGGGAGGTGGTACTTC.

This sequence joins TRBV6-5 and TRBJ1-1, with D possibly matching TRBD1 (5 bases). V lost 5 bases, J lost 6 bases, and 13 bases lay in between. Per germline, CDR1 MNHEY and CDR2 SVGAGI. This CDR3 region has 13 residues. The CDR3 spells CASSAGPRSEAFF. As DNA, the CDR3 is TGTGCCAGCAGTGCGGGACCTAGGTCTGAAGCTTTCTTT.

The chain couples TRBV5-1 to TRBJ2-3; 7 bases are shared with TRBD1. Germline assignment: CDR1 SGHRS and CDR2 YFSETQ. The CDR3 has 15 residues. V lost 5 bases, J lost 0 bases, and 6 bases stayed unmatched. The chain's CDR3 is CASSYDRASTDTQYF. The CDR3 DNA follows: TGCGCCAGCAGTTATGACAGGGCTAGCACAGATACGCAGTATTTT.

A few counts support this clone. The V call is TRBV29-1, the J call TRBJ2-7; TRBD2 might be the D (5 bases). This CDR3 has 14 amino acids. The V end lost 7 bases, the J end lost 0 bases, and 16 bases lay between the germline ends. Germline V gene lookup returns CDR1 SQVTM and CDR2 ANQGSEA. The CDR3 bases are TGCAGCGCCACCCGAGCGGCCGACTCCTACGAGCAGTACTTC. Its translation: CSATRAADSYEQYF.

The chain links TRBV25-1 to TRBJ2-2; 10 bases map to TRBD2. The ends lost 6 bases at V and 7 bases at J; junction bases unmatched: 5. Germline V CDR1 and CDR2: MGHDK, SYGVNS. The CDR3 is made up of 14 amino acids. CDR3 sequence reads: CASSATSGVGELFF. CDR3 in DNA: TGTGCCAGCAGCGCTACTAGCGGGGTCGGGGAGCTGTTTTTT. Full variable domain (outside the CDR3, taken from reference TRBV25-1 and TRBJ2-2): EADIYQTPRYLVIGTGKKITLECSQTMGHDKMYWYQQDPGMELHLIHYSYGVNSTEKGDLSSESTVSRIRTEHFPLTLESARPSHTSQYLCASSATSGVGELFFGEGSRLTVL.

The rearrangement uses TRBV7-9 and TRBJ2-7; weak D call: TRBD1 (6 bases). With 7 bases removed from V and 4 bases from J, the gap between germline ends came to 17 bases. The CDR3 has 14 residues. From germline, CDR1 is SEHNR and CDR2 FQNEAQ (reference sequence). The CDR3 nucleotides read TGTGCCAGCACCGACAGGTCTTCTTCATACGAGCAGTACTTC. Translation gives CASTDRSSSYEQYF.

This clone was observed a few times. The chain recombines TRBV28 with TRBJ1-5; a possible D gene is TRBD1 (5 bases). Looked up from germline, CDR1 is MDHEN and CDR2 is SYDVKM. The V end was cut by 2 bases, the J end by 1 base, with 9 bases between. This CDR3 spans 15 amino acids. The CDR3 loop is CASSLPGGSNQPQHF. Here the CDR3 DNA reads TGTGCCAGCAGTTTACCGGGGGGGAGCAATCAGCCCCAGCATTTT.

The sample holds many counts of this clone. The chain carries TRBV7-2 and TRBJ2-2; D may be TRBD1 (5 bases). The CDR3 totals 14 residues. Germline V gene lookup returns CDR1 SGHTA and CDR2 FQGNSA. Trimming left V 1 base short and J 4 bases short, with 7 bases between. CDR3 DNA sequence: TGTGCCAGCAGCTTAGTCAGGGCCACCGGGGAGCTGTTTTTT. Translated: CASSLVRATGELFF.